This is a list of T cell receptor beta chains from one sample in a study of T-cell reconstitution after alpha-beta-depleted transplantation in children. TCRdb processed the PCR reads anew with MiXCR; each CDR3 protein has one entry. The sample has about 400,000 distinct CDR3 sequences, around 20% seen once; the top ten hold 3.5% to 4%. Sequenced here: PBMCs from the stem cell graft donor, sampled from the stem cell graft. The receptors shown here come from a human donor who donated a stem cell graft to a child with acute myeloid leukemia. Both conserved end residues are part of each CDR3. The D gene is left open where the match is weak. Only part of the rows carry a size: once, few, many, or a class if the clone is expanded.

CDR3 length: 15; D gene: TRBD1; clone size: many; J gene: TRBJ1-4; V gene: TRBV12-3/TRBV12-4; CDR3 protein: CASSSPGGANEKLFF; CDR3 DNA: TGTGCCAGCAGTTCCCCAGGGGGGGCTAATGAAAAACTGTTTTTT
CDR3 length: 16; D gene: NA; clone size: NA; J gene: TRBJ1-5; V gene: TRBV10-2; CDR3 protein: CASSESRGVGNQPQHF; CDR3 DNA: TGCGCCAGCAGTGAGTCGAGGGGGGTCGGCAATCAGCCCCAGCATTTT
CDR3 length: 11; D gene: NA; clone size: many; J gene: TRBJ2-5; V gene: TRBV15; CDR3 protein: CATSREETQYF; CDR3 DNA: TGTGCCACCAGCAGAGAAGAGACCCAGTACTTC
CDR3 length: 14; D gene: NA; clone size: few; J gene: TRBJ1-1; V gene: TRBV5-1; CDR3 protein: CASSSDGGNTEAFF; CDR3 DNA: TGCGCCAGCAGCTCTGACGGGGGGAACACTGAAGCTTTCTTT
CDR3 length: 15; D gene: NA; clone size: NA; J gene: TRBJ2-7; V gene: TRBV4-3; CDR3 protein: CASSQDGPARGEQYF; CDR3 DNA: TGCGCCAGCAGCCAAGATGGGCCGGCCCGGGGGGAGCAGTACTTC
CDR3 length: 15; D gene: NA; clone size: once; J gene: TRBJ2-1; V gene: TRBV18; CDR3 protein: CASSLTGQAYNEQFF; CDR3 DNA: TGTGCCAGCTCACTTACTGGGCAGGCCTACAATGAGCAGTTCTTC
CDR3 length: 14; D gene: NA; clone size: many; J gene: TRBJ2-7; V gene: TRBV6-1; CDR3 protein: CASRAGLFSYEQYF; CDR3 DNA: TGTGCCAGCAGGGCGGGACTCTTCTCCTACGAGCAGTACTTC
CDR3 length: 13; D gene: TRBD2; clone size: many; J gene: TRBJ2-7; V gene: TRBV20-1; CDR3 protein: CSAPPRGGYEQYF; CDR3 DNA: TGCAGTGCTCCCCCCCGGGGGGGCTACGAGCAGTACTTC
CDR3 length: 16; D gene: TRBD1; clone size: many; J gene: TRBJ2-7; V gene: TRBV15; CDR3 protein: CATSRDLTGFGYEQYF; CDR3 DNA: TGTGCCACCAGCAGAGATCTGACAGGGTTCGGCTACGAGCAGTACTTC
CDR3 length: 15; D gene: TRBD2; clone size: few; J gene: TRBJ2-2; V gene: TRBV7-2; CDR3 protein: CASSISGVNTGELFF; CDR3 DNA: TGTGCCAGCAGCATTAGCGGGGTTAACACCGGGGAGCTGTTTTTT
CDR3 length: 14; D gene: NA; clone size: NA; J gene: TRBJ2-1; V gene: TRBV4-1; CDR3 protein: CASSQYRDYNEQFF; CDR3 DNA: TGCGCCAGCAGCCAATACAGGGACTACAATGAGCAGTTCTTC
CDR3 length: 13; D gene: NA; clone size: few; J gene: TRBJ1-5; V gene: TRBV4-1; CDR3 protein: CASSQDWGGPQHF; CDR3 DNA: TGCGCCAGCAGCCAAGATTGGGGTGGACCCCAGCATTTT
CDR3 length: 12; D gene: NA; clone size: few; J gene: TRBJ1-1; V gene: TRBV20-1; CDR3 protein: CSARDLGGRAFF; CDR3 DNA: TGCAGTGCTAGAGATCTTGGAGGGAGGGCTTTCTTT
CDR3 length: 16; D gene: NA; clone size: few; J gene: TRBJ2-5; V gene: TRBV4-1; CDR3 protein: CASSQGLAEQWGTQYF; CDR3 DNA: TGCGCCAGCAGCCAAGGCTTAGCGGAACAGTGGGGGACCCAGTACTTC
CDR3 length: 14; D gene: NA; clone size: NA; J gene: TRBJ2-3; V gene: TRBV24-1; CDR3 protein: CATSDLGGLDTQYF; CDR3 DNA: TGTGCCACCAGTGATCTAGGCGGCCTAGATACGCAGTATTTT
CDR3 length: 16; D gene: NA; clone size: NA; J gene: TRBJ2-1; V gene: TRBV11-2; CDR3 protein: CASSLESGAGGNEQFF; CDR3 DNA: TGTGCCAGCAGCTTAGAATCGGGGGCAGGGGGGAATGAGCAGTTCTTC
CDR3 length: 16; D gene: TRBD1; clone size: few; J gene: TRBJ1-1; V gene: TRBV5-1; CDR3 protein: CASSLVPATGTGEAFF; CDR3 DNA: TGCGCCAGCAGCTTGGTTCCCGCGACAGGGACGGGAGAAGCTTTCTTT
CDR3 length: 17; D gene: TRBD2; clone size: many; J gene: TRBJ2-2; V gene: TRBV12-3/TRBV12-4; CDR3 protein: CASSLAITSGSTGELFF; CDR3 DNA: TGTGCCAGCAGTTTAGCTATCACTAGCGGGTCCACCGGGGAGCTGTTTTTT